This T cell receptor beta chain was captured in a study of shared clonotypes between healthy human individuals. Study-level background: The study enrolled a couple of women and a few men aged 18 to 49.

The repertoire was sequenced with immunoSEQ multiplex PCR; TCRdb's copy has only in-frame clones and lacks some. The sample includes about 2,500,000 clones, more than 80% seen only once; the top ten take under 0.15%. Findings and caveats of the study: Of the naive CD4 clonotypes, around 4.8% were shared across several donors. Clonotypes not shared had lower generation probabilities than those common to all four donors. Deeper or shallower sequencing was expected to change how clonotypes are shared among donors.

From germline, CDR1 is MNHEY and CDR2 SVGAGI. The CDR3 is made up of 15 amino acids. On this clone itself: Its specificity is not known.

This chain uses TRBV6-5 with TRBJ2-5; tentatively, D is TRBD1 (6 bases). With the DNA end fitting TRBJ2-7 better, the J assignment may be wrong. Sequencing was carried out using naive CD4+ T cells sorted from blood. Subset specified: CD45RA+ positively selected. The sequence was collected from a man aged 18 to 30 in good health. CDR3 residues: CATTGLGQSSYEQYF. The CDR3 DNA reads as TGTGCCACGACGGGCTTAGGACAGTCCTCCTACGAGCAGTACTTC.